The rows below give T cell receptor beta chains drawn from one sample of a study of blood T cell repertoires in COVID-19. Using immunoSEQ multiplex PCR, the repertoire was profiled, and TCRdb retains in-frame clones only, with some absent. The repertoire holds about 480,000 clones, with approximately 87% as singletons. Sequenced material: PBMCs or T cells enriched from blood (not recorded which). The receptors were gathered from a woman in her forties who had recovered from COVID-19. CDR3s include the opening cysteine and the closing phenylalanine or tryptophan. D genes are given only for firm matches. A row's size may be missing; if present it is once, few, many or a size class.

V,size,J,D,CDR3,DNA
TRBV6-2/TRBV6-3,once,TRBJ2-5,TRBD2,CASSPTRLAGETQYF,TGTGCCAGCAGTCCAACTAGACTAGCCGGCGAGACCCAGTACTTC
TRBV5-1,.,TRBJ2-3,TRBD1,CASSPDRGVSTDTQYF,TGCGCCAGCAGCCCCGACAGGGGGGTGAGTACAGATACGCAGTATTTT
TRBV11-3,.,TRBJ2-7,TRBD2,CASSLDASGSYEQYF,TGTGCCAGCAGCTTAGATGCTAGCGGGAGTTACGAGCAGTACTTC
TRBV11-2,once,TRBJ1-2,TRBD1,CASSLRDRPYGYTF,TGTGCCAGCAGCCTACGGGACAGGCCCTATGGCTACACCTTC
TRBV6-6,.,TRBJ2-3,TRBD2,CASGPQGAGEGVDTQYF,TGTGCCAGCGGTCCCCAGGGTGCGGGAGAGGGTGTAGATACGCAGTATTTT
TRBV6-6,.,TRBJ2-7,TRBD1,CAARFRGQSGEQYF,TGTGCCGCGAGGTTTAGGGGGCAAAGTGGCGAGCAGTACTTC
TRBV16,.,TRBJ2-5,.,CASRLGPQETQYF,TGTGCCAGCAGACTCGGTCCTCAAGAGACCCAGTACTTC
TRBV6-5,.,TRBJ1-2,TRBD1,CASSYSGTGDYGYTF,TGTGCCAGCAGTTATTCCGGGACAGGGGATTATGGCTACACCTTC
TRBV5-6,.,TRBJ1-4,TRBD1,CASSSRRTGLGEKLFF,TGTGCCAGCAGCTCCCGTCGGACAGGGTTGGGTGAAAAACTGTTTTTT
TRBV7-2,.,TRBJ2-2,TRBD1,CASSADRVGIRTGELFF,TGTGCCAGCAGCGCGGACAGGGTAGGGATTAGGACCGGGGAGCTGTTTTTT
TRBV19,.,TRBJ1-2,.,CASSIGSENYGYTF,TGTGCCAGTAGTATCGGTTCGGAGAACTATGGCTACACCTTC
TRBV4-3,.,TRBJ2-1,.,CASSQYGTMNEQFF,TGCGCCAGCAGCCAATACGGGACAATGAATGAGCAGTTCTTC
TRBV6-5,.,TRBJ1-2,TRBD1,CASSLTGAGYTF,TGTGCCAGCAGTTTAACAGGGGCTGGCTACACCTTC
TRBV12-5,once,TRBJ2-1,TRBD1,CASGRTGGSVYFHSSYNEQFF,TGTGCTAGTGGAAGGACAGGGGGTTCGGTCTACTTTCATTCTTCCTACAATGAGCAGTTCTTC
TRBV29-1,.,TRBJ2-5,.,CSYFPGQETQYF,TGCAGCTACTTCCCGGGCCAAGAGACCCAGTACTTC
TRBV2,.,TRBJ2-7,TRBD1,CASRETGGDWEDYEQYF,TGTGCCAGCAGGGAGACAGGGGGCGACTGGGAAGACTACGAGCAGTACTTC
TRBV12-3/TRBV12-4,.,TRBJ2-3,.,CASSRTRGAQYF,TGTGCCAGCAGTCGCACCAGGGGTGCGCAGTATTTT
TRBV11-3,.,TRBJ2-7,.,CASSRRSGTTSYEQYF,TGTGCCAGCAGCAGAAGGTCCGGGACAACCTCCTACGAGCAGTACTTC
TRBV12-5,once,TRBJ2-1,.,CASGLATAPGVDSYNEQFF,TGTGCTAGTGGTTTGGCCACGGCCCCGGGGGTGGACTCCTACAATGAGCAGTTCTTC
TRBV6-5,.,TRBJ2-5,TRBD1,CASRTGGGETQYF,TGTGCCAGCAGAACAGGGGGCGGGGAGACCCAGTACTTC
TRBV5-1,.,TRBJ2-7,.,CASSEGPAQGIDEQYF,TGCGCCAGCAGTGAGGGGCCTGCCCAGGGGATCGACGAGCAGTACTTC
TRBV7-2,.,TRBJ2-5,TRBD2,CASSFPLTSGSGAETQYF,TGTGCCAGCAGCTTCCCGCTCACTAGCGGAAGCGGGGCAGAGACCCAGTACTTC
TRBV7-2,.,TRBJ1-1,.,CASSRQGQGTEAFF,TGTGCCAGCAGCCGCCAGGGGCAGGGTACTGAAGCTTTCTTT